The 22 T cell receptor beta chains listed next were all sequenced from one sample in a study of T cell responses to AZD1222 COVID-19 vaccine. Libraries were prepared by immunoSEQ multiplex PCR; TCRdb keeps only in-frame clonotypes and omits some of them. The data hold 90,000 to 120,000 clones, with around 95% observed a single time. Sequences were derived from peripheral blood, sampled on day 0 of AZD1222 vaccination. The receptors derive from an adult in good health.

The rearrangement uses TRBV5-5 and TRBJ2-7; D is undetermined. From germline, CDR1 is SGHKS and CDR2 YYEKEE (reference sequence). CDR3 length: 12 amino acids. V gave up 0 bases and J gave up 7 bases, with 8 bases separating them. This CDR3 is CASSLGSTEQYF. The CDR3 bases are TGTGCCAGCAGCTTGGGAAGCACGGAGCAGTACTTC.

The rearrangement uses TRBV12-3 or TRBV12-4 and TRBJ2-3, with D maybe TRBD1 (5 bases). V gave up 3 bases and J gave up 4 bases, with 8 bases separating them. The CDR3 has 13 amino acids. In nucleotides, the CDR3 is TGTGCCAGCAGTTTGTACAGGCCAGATACGCAGTATTTT. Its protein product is CASSLYRPDTQYF.

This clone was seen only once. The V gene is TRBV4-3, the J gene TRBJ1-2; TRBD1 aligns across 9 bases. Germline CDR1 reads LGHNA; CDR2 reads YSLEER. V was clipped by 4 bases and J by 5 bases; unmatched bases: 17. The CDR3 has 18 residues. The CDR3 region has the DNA TGCGCCAGCAGCCGATTCGAAGGGCGGGACAGGGCAGTTTATGGCTACACCTTC. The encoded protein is CASSRFEGRDRAVYGYTF.

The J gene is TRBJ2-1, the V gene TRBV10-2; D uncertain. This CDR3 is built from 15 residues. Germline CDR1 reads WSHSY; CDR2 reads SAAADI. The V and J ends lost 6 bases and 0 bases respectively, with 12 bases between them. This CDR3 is CASSYNDPSYNEQFF. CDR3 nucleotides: TGCGCCAGCAGCTACAATGATCCCTCCTACAATGAGCAGTTCTTC.

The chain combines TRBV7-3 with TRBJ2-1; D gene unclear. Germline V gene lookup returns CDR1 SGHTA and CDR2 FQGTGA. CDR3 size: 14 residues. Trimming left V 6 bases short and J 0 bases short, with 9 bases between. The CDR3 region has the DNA TGTGCCAGCAGGTTGGGGTACTCCTACAATGAGCAGTTCTTC. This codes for CASRLGYSYNEQFF.

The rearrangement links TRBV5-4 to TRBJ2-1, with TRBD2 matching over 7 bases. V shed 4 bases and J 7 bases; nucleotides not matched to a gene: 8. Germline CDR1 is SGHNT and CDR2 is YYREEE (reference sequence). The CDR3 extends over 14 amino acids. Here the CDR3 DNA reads TGTGCCAGCAGCCCCACACTAGCGAGTAATGAGCAGTTCTTC. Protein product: CASSPTLASNEQFF.

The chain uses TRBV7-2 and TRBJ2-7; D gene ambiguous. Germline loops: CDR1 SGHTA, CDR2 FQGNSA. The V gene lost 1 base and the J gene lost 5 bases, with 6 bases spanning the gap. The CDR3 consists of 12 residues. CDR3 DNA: TGTGCCAGCAGCTTAGTTCCCGACGAGCAGTACTTC. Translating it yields CASSLVPDEQYF. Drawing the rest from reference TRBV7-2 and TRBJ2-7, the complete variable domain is GAGVSQSPSNKVTEKGKDVELRCDPISGHTALYWYRQSLGQGLEFLIYFQGNSAPDKSGLPSDRFSAERTGGSVSTLTIQRTQQEDSAVYLCASSLVPDEQYFGPGTRLTVT.

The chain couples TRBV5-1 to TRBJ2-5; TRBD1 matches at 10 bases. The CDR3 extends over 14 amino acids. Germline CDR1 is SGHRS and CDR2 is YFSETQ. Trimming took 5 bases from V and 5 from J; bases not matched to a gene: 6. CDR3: CASSGTGAGETQYF. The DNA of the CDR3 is TGCGCCAGCAGTGGGACAGGGGCGGGGGAGACCCAGTACTTC.

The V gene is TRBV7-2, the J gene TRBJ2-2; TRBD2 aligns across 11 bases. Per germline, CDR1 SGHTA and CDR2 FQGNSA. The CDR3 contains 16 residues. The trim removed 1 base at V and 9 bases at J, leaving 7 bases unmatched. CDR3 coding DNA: TGTGCCAGCAGCTTAGTGCCACTAGCGGGGGCGCGGGAGCTGTTTTTT. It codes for CASSLVPLAGARELFF.

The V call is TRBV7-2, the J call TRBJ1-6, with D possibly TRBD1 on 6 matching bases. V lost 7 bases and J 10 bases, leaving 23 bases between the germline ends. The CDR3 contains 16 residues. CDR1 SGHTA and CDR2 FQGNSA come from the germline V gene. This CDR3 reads CASTRGGGAYSSPLHF. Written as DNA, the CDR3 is TGTGCCAGCACTCGTGGCGGGGGGGCCTATTCGTCACCCCTCCACTTT. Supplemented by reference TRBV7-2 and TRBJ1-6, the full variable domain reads GAGVSQSPSNKVTEKGKDVELRCDPISGHTALYWYRQSLGQGLEFLIYFQGNSAPDKSGLPSDRFSAERTGGSVSTLTIQRTQQEDSAVYLCASTRGGGAYSSPLHFGNGTRLTVT.

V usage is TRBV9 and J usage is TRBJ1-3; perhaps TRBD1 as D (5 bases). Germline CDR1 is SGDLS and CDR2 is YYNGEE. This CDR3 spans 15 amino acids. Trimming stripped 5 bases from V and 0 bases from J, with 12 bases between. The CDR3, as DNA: TGTGCCAGCAGTGAAATTGGGGGCTCTGGAAACACCATATATTTT. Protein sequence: CASSEIGGSGNTIYF.

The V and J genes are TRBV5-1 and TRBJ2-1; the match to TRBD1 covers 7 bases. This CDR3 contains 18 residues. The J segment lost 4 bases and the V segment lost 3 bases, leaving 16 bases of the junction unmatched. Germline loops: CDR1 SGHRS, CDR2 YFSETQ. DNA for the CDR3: TGCGCCAGCAGCTCCTCAGGAGCAGGGGGACCCCGTTACAATGAGCAGTTCTTC. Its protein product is CASSSSGAGGPRYNEQFF.

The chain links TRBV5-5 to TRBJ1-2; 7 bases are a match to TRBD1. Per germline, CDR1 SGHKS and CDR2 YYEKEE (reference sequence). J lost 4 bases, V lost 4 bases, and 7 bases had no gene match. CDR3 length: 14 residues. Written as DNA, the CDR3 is TGTGCCAGCAGCCATACAGGGGATACCTATGGCTACACCTTC. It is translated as CASSHTGDTYGYTF.

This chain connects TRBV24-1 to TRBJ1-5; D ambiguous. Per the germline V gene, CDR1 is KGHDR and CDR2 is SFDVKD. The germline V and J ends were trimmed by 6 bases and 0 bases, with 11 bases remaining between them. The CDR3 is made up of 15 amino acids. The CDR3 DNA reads TGTGCCACCAGTTCTGACGCGTATAGCAATCAGCCCCAGCATTTT. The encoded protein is CATSSDAYSNQPQHF.

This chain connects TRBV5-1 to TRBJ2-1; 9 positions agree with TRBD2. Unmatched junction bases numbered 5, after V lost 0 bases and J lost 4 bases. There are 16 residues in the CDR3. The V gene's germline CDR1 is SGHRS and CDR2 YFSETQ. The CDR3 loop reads CASSLEAGGSYNEQFF. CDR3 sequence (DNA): TGCGCCAGCAGCTTGGAAGCGGGGGGTTCATACAATGAGCAGTTCTTC.

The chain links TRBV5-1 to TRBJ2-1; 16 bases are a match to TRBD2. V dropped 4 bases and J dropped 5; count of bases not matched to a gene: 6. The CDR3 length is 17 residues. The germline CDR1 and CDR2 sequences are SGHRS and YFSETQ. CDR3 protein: CASSPGTSGGVHNEQFF. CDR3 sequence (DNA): TGCGCCAGCAGCCCTGGGACTAGCGGGGGGGTCCACAATGAGCAGTTCTTC.

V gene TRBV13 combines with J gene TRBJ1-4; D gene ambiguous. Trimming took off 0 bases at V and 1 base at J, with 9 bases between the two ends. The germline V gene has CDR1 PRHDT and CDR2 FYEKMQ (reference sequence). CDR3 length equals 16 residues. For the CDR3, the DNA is TGTGCCAGCAGCTTAGGCTCGGTCAGAACTAATGAAAAACTGTTTTTT. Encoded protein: CASSLGSVRTNEKLFF.

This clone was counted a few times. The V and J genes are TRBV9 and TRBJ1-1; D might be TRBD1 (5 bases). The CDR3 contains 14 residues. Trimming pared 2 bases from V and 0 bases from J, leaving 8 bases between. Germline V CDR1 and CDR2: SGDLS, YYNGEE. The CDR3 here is CASSVGEMNTEAFF. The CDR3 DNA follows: TGTGCCAGCAGCGTGGGGGAGATGAACACTGAAGCTTTCTTT.

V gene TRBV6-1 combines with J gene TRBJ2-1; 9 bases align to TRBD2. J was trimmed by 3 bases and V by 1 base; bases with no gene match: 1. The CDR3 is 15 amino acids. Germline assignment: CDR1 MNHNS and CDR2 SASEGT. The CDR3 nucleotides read TGTGCCAGCAGTGAAGTAGCGGGAGTCTACAATGAGCAGTTCTTC. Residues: CASSEVAGVYNEQFF.

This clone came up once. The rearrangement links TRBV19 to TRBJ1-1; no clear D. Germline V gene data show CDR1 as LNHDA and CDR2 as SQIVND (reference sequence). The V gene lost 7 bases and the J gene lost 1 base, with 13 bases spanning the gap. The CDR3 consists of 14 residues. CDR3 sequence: CASTPPGENTEAFF. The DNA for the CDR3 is TGTGCCAGTACCCCCCCTGGGGAGAACACTGAAGCTTTCTTT.

The CDR3 reads CASSRGQSEAFF. The CDR3 DNA sequence: TGTGCCAGCAGCCGGGGACAGTCTGAAGCTTTCTTT. V and J are TRBV6-5 and TRBJ1-1; 7 bases are shared with TRBD1. Germline CDR1 is MNHEY and CDR2 is SVGAGI. Unmatched junction bases numbered 4, after V lost 6 bases and J lost 6 bases. The CDR3 covers 12 residues.

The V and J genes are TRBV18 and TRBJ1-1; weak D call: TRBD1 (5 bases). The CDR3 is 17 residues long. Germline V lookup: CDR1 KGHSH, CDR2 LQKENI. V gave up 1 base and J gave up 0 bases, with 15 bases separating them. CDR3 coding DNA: TGTGCCAGCTCACCACAAGGGCTGGGGGTGATGAACACTGAAGCTTTCTTT. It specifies CASSPQGLGVMNTEAFF. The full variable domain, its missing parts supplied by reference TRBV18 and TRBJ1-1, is NAGVMQNPRHLVRRRGQEARLRCSPMKGHSHVYWYRQLPEEGLKFMVYLQKENIIDESGMPKERFSAEFPKEGPSILRIQQVVRGDSAAYFCASSPQGLGVMNTEAFFGQGTRLTVV.